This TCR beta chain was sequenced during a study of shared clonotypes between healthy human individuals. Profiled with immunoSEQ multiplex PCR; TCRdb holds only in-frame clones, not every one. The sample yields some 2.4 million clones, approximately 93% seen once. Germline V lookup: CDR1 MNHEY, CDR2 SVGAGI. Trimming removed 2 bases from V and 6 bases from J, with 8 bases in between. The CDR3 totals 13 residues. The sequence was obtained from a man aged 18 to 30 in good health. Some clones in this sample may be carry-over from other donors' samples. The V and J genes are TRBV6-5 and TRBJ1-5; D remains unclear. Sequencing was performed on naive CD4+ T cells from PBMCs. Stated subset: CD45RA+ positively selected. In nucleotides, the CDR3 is TGTGCCAGCAGTTACGGGTCGACTCAGCCCCAGCATTTT. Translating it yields CASSYGSTQPQHF.